Listed below are T cell receptor beta chains from one sample, sequenced in a study of beta chain features in type 1 diabetes. The table came from immunoSEQ multiplex PCR; TCRdb's copy has only in-frame clones and leaves some out. The sample has some 410,000 clones, roughly an eighth seen once. Specimen: naive CD4+ T cells from blood. The receptors were sampled from a woman between 18 and 29 years old in good health. CDR3s include the opening cysteine and the closing phenylalanine or tryptophan. D genes are given only for firm matches. Some rows have no size entry. The others give once, few or many, or a class for an expanded clone.

D: NA; size: NA; J: TRBJ1-1; V: TRBV4-1; CDR3: CASSQVILYTEAFF; DNA: TGCGCCAGCAGCCAAGTGATACTTTACACTGAAGCTTTCTTT
D: NA; size: few; J: TRBJ2-3; V: TRBV27; CDR3: CASWATGRAYTQYF; DNA: TGTGCCAGCTGGGCCACAGGACGGGCCTATACGCAGTATTTT
D: NA; size: few; J: TRBJ2-7; V: TRBV5-6; CDR3: CASSPGRIDSVQYF; DNA: TGTGCCAGCAGCCCAGGACGTATCGACAGCGTGCAGTACTTC
D: NA; size: NA; J: TRBJ2-5; V: TRBV28; CDR3: CASSLRPTSKTQYF; DNA: TGTGCCAGCAGTTTACGGCCTACGAGTAAGACCCAGTACTTC
D: NA; size: few; J: TRBJ1-1; V: TRBV4-3; CDR3: CASSRGYTGNTEAFF; DNA: TGCGCCAGCAGCCGGGGGTACACGGGGAACACTGAAGCTTTCTTT
D: NA; size: few; J: TRBJ1-3; V: TRBV18; CDR3: CASSSDGNTIYF; DNA: TGTGCCAGCTCATCGGACGGAAACACCATATATTTT
D: NA; size: NA; J: TRBJ1-4; V: TRBV7-9; CDR3: CASTKPELVEKLFF; DNA: TGTGCCAGCACCAAACCAGAGCTAGTAGAAAAACTGTTTTTT
D: NA; size: few; J: TRBJ2-3; V: TRBV7-8; CDR3: CASSHRTYLGDTQYF; DNA: TGTGCCAGCAGCCACAGAACCTATCTCGGAGATACGCAGTATTTT
D: NA; size: NA; J: TRBJ2-1; V: TRBV9; CDR3: CASSVGSLNEQFF; DNA: TGTGCCAGCAGCGTAGGTAGCTTAAATGAGCAGTTCTTC
D: NA; size: few; J: TRBJ1-6; V: TRBV7-9; CDR3: CASSPGQPSPLHF; DNA: TGTGCCAGCAGCCCAGGACAGCCTTCACCCCTCCACTTT
D: NA; size: few; J: TRBJ1-2; V: TRBV6-5; CDR3: CASSRDLRYTF; DNA: TGTGCCAGCAGCCGAGATCTCCGCTACACCTTC
D: NA; size: many; J: TRBJ2-3; V: TRBV7-9; CDR3: CASSLRTDTQYF; DNA: TGTGCCAGCAGCTTACGCACAGATACGCAGTATTTT
D: NA; size: few; J: TRBJ1-2; V: TRBV7-2; CDR3: CASSRGRDGYTF; DNA: TGTGCCAGCAGCCGCGGGCGGGATGGCTACACCTTC
D: NA; size: NA; J: TRBJ2-3; V: TRBV5-4; CDR3: CASSAALYAGTQYF; DNA: TGTGCCAGCAGCGCCGCCTTATACGCCGGTACGCAGTATTTT
D: NA; size: few; J: TRBJ1-2; V: TRBV2; CDR3: CASRATVNGYTF; DNA: TGTGCCAGCAGGGCGACAGTGAATGGCTACACCTTC
D: TRBD2; size: NA; J: TRBJ2-3; V: TRBV7-9; CDR3: CASSPKGTTPDTQYF; DNA: TGTGCCAGCAGCCCGAAGGGGACTACTCCAGATACGCAGTATTTT
D: NA; size: few; J: TRBJ2-7; V: TRBV28; CDR3: CASSFVGTALIRYF; DNA: TGTGCCAGCAGTTTTGTTGGGACGGCCTTAATCCGGTACTTC
D: NA; size: few; J: TRBJ2-6; V: TRBV19; CDR3: CASGDGRRSGANVLTF; DNA: TGTGCCAGTGGAGACGGTCGTAGATCTGGGGCCAACGTCCTGACTTTC
D: NA; size: NA; J: TRBJ2-7; V: TRBV15; CDR3: CATSRESLATEEQYF; DNA: TGTGCCACCAGCAGAGAAAGCCTGGCTACTGAAGAGCAGTACTTC
D: NA; size: few; J: TRBJ2-3; V: TRBV30; CDR3: CAWSGLMGVAQYF; DNA: TGTGCCTGGAGTGGATTAATGGGGGTTGCGCAGTATTTT
D: TRBD1; size: few; J: TRBJ1-6; V: TRBV18; CDR3: CASSPRDRDMPLHF; DNA: TGTGCCAGCTCACCACGGGACAGGGATATGCCCCTCCACTTT
D: NA; size: few; J: TRBJ2-1; V: TRBV6-6; CDR3: CASSLVRSHEQFF; DNA: TGTGCCAGCAGCCTCGTCCGGTCCCATGAGCAGTTCTTC
D: NA; size: few; J: TRBJ2-3; V: TRBV5-1; CDR3: CASSLVVDTQYF; DNA: TGCGCCAGCAGCTTGGTCGTAGATACGCAGTATTTT
D: NA; size: few; J: TRBJ2-1; V: TRBV7-2; CDR3: CASSLAPQGYEQFF; DNA: TGTGCCAGCAGCTTAGCGCCGCAGGGTTATGAGCAGTTCTTC
D: NA; size: NA; J: TRBJ2-5; V: TRBV7-8; CDR3: CASSPGGQETQYF; DNA: TGTGCCAGCAGCCCTGGGGGGCAAGAGACCCAGTACTTC
D: NA; size: NA; J: TRBJ2-1; V: TRBV6-5; CDR3: CASSRPGLEGNEQFF; DNA: TGTGCCAGCAGTAGACCAGGTCTGGAGGGGAATGAGCAGTTCTTC
D: NA; size: few; J: TRBJ1-3; V: TRBV30; CDR3: CASRAPGLGNTIYF; DNA: TGTGCCTCCCGGGCCCCTGGGCTCGGAAACACCATATATTTT
D: NA; size: NA; J: TRBJ2-4; V: TRBV7-2; CDR3: CASSPFSLAKNIQYF; DNA: TGTGCCAGCAGCCCCTTTTCTTTAGCCAAAAACATTCAGTACTTC
D: NA; size: NA; J: TRBJ2-3; V: TRBV11-1; CDR3: CASSPRYSTDTQYF; DNA: TGTGCCAGCAGCCCTCGTTATAGCACAGATACGCAGTATTTT
D: NA; size: NA; J: TRBJ1-4; V: TRBV6-5; CDR3: CASSYQGSTNEKLFF; DNA: TGTGCCAGCAGTTACCAAGGCAGTACTAATGAAAAACTGTTTTTT
D: NA; size: NA; J: TRBJ2-7; V: TRBV4-3; CDR3: CASSQDLGQSGRPGQYF; DNA: TGCGCCAGCAGCCAAGATCTGGGGCAGTCGGGGAGGCCTGGGCAGTACTTC
D: NA; size: few; J: TRBJ1-3; V: TRBV28; CDR3: CASTMVPSGNTIYF; DNA: TGTGCCAGCACCATGGTACCCTCTGGAAACACCATATATTTT
D: NA; size: few; J: TRBJ2-7; V: TRBV27; CDR3: CASTRSSSYEQYF; DNA: TGTGCCAGCACCCGCTCATCTTCCTACGAGCAGTACTTC
D: NA; size: few; J: TRBJ2-6; V: TRBV19; CDR3: CASSIRGSGANVLTF; DNA: TGTGCCAGTAGTATTAGGGGCTCTGGGGCCAACGTCCTGACTTTC
D: NA; size: few; J: TRBJ2-7; V: TRBV29-1; CDR3: CSVGPVEGAYYEQYF; DNA: TGCAGCGTTGGCCCGGTAGAGGGCGCATACTACGAGCAGTACTTC
D: NA; size: NA; J: TRBJ2-1; V: TRBV4-1; CDR3: CASSHPVRGVNEQFF; DNA: TGCGCCAGCAGCCATCCCGTTCGAGGTGTAAATGAGCAGTTCTTC
D: NA; size: NA; J: TRBJ1-2; V: TRBV5-4; CDR3: CASSLGRETYGYTF; DNA: TGTGCCAGCAGCTTGGGGAGAGAAACCTATGGCTACACCTTC
D: TRBD2; size: NA; J: TRBJ2-3; V: TRBV5-4; CDR3: CASSLPTSGRKDTQYF; DNA: TGTGCCAGCAGTCTACCCACTAGCGGGAGGAAAGATACGCAGTATTTT
D: NA; size: NA; J: TRBJ2-5; V: TRBV2; CDR3: CASSPYRGQETQYF; DNA: TGTGCCAGCAGTCCGTACCGAGGCCAAGAGACCCAGTACTTC
D: TRBD1; size: few; J: TRBJ2-5; V: TRBV14; CDR3: CASSQARQGKTQYF; DNA: TGTGCCAGCAGCCAAGCCCGACAGGGGAAGACCCAGTACTTC
D: NA; size: NA; J: TRBJ1-6; V: TRBV14; CDR3: CASSPLTPGRTRNNSPLHF; DNA: TGTGCCAGCAGCCCCCTCACTCCGGGCAGGACCCGCAATAATTCACCCCTCCACTTT
D: TRBD1; size: NA; J: TRBJ2-3; V: TRBV7-2; CDR3: CASSSWTGANTQYF; DNA: TGTGCCAGCAGCTCGTGGACAGGGGCTAATACGCAGTATTTT
D: NA; size: few; J: TRBJ2-1; V: TRBV27; CDR3: CASSRGFSYNEQFF; DNA: TGTGCCAGCAGTAGGGGATTTTCCTACAATGAGCAGTTCTTC
D: TRBD2; size: few; J: TRBJ2-3; V: TRBV5-1; CDR3: CASSLGRRENHRRTDTQYF; DNA: TGCGCCAGCAGCTTGGGGCGGCGGGAGAACCACCGCCGCACAGATACGCAGTATTTT
D: TRBD1; size: few; J: TRBJ2-5; V: TRBV25-1; CDR3: CASSEYQGGRETQYF; DNA: TGTGCCAGCAGTGAATACCAAGGGGGCCGGGAGACCCAGTACTTC